The 6 T cell receptor beta chains reported below all come from one sample, sequenced in a study of circulating tumor DNA in untreated peripheral T-cell lymphoma. Generated by immunoSEQ multiplex PCR, the TCRdb table keeps only in-frame clones and is missing some. The sample comprises 5,000 to 7,500 clones, 60% to 85% of which are singletons, and 28% rests with the top ten. Sequenced input: tumor tissue. The receptors derive from a human donor with peripheral T-cell lymphoma.

This clone was counted between two and nine times. The chain employs TRBV19 and TRBJ1-5; the match to TRBD1 covers 7 bases. The CDR3 runs 17 residues. Germline values: CDR1 LNHDA, CDR2 SQIVND (reference sequence). The ends lost 5 bases at V and 3 bases at J; junction bases unmatched: 13. CDR3 protein: CASSLSSRGTANQPQHF. The CDR3 DNA follows: TGTGCCAGTAGTCTTTCTTCCAGGGGGACAGCCAATCAGCCCCAGCATTTT.

The genes are TRBV28 and TRBJ2-7; 9 nucleotides align to TRBD1. CDR1 MDHEN and CDR2 SYDVKM come from the germline V gene. This CDR3 region has 16 residues. Unmatched junction bases numbered 12, after V lost 5 bases and J lost 4 bases. The CDR3 spells CASSHLRQGVRYEQYF. CDR3 nucleotide sequence: TGTGCCAGCAGTCACCTAAGACAGGGGGTAAGGTACGAGCAGTACTTC.

V is TRBV4-1 and J is TRBJ1-2; tentatively, D is TRBD1 (5 bases). The CDR3 extends over 14 amino acids. Germline V lookup: CDR1 MGHRA, CDR2 YSYEKL. Trimming left V 2 bases short and J 4 bases short, with 11 bases between. The CDR3, as DNA: TGCGCCAGCAGCCAACAGGGCGTCGGCTATGGCTACACCTTC. Protein product: CASSQQGVGYGYTF.

The DNA of the CDR3 is TGTGCCAGCAAACCTACAGGGTTTCCCAATGAGCAGTTCTTC. Amino acid sequence: CASKPTGFPNEQFF. The rearrangement joins TRBV11-3 to TRBJ2-1, with a tentative D call TRBD1 (6 bases). This CDR3 has 14 residues. Deletions cut 7 bases from V and 6 bases from J, with 16 bases between. Germline CDR1 is SGHNT and CDR2 is YENEEA.

This rearrangement joins TRBV6-9 to TRBJ1-2, with D unresolved. The ends were cut back, 5 bases at V and 9 bases at J, with 16 bases in the middle. The CDR3 has 13 residues. The germline CDR1 and CDR2 sequences are MNHGY and SVAAGI. The CDR3: CASSLLYEESYTF. CDR3 nucleotides: TGTGCCAGCAGTCTACTCTACGAAGAGAGCTACACCTTC.

To note about this clone: A far larger clone is a single base away, which makes a read error likely. The J gene is TRBJ2-2, the V gene TRBV23-1; tentative D call: TRBD1 (6 bases). TRBV23-1 is assigned to the ORF class and has an uncertain function. The CDR3 spans 15 residues. V shed 5 bases and J shed 6 bases, with 16 bases lying between them. CDR3 residues: CASSSTGIPAGELFF. In DNA, the CDR3 is TGCGCCAGCAGTTCGACAGGCATCCCCGCCGGGGAGCTGTTTTTT.